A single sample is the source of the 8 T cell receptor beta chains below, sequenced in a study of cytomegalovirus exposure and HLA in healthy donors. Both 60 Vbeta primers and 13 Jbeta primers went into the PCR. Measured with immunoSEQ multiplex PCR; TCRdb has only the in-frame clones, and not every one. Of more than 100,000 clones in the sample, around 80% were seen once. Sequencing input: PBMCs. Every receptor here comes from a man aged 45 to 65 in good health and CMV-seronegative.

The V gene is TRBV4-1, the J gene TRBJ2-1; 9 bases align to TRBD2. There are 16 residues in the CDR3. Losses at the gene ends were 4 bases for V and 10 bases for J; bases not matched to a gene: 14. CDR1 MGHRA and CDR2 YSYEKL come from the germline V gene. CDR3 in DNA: TGCGCCAGCAGCCCGCCGGGCGGGGGGGCGCTTAGGGAGCAGTTCTTC. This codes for CASSPPGGGALREQFF.

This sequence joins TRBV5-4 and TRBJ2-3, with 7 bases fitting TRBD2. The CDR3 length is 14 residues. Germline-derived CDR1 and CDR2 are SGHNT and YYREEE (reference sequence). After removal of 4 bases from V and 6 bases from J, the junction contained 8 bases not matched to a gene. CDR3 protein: CASSGRERLDTQYF. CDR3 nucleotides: TGTGCCAGCAGCGGGCGGGAGCGGCTGGATACGCAGTATTTT.

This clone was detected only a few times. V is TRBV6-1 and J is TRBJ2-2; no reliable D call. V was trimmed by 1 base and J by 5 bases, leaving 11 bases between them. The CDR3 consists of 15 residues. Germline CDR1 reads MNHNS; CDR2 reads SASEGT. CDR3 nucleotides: TGTGCCAGCAGTGAAGAATCAGTTACAACCGGGGAGCTGTTTTTT. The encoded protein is CASSEESVTTGELFF.

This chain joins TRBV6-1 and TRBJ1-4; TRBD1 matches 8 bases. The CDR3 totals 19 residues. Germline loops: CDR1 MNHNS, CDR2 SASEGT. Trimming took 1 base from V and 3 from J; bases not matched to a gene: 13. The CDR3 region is CASSEVRTGRTAANEKLFF. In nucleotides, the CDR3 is TGTGCCAGCAGTGAAGTACGGACAGGGAGGACGGCGGCTAATGAAAAACTGTTTTTT.

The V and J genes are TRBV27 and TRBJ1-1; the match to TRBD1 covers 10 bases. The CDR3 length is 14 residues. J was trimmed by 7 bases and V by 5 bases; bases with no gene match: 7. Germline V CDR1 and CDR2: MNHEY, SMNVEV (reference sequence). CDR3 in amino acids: CASSPGDRGYEAFF. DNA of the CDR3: TGTGCCAGCAGTCCCGGGGACAGGGGTTATGAAGCTTTCTTT.

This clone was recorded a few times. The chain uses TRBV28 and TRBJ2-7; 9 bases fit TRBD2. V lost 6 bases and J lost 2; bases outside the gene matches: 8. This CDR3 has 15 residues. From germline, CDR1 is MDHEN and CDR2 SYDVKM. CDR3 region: CASRTPASGAYEQYF. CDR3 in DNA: TGTGCCAGCAGAACCCCCGCTAGCGGGGCCTACGAGCAGTACTTC.

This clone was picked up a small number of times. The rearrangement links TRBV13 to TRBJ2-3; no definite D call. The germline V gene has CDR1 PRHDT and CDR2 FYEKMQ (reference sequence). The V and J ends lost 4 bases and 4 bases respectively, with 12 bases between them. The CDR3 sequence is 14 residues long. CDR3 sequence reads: CASSSRVVADTQYF. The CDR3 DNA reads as TGTGCCAGCAGCTCTCGGGTAGTCGCAGATACGCAGTATTTT.

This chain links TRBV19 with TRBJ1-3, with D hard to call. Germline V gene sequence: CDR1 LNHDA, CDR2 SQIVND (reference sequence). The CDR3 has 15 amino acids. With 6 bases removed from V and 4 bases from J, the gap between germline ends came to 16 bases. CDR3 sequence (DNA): TGTGCCAGTAGCTCAGAATCTAGGTCAGGAAACACCATATATTTT. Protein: CASSSESRSGNTIYF. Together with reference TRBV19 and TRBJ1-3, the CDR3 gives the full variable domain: DGGITQSPKYLFRKEGQNVTLSCEQNLNHDAMYWYRQDPGQGLRLIYYSQIVNDFQKGDIAEGYSVSREKKESFPLTVTSAQKNPTAFYLCASSSESRSGNTIYFGEGSWLTVV.